Detailed here is one T cell receptor (beta chain). Its antigen is as yet unknown. The data stem from a study of beta chain features in type 1 diabetes. Findings and limits, study-wide: Moderately but significantly shorter TCRB CDR3s were found in Type 1 diabetes patients in all four CD4+ subsets.

The germline gives CDR1 SGHTA, CDR2 FQGNSA. The CDR3 covers 14 residues. With V trimmed by 1 base and J by 5 bases, 3 bases remained unmatched. Sequencing targeted expressed TCRB transcripts, as all isolated RNA had been reverse transcribed. The table came from immunoSEQ multiplex PCR; TCRdb's copy has only in-frame clones and leaves some out. The sample has roughly 300,000 clones; roughly 9% are singletons. This sequence joins TRBV7-2 and TRBJ2-5; 8 nucleotides match TRBD2. The TCR was taken from a man aged 25-45 years with type 1 diabetes. Source material: central memory CD4+ T cells from blood. DNA for the CDR3: TGTGCCAGCAGCTTAGGCGGGGGGCCCGAGACCCAGTACTTC. This gives the protein CASSLGGGPETQYF.